This TCR beta chain was retrieved from a study of blood T cells in healthy people across ages. Broader study findings: Estimated diversity, derived from one million T cells, was regarded as an underestimate.

As concerns this clonotype: The target antigen is unknown.

Individuals who donated were healthy Caucasians from Russia aged about 6 to 100. This CDR3 is 13 amino acids long. Trimming took off 6 bases at V and 5 bases at J, with 16 bases between the two ends. CDR1 is DFQATT, CDR2 SNEGSKA, per germline (reference sequence). Primers used in a second PCR of roughly 7 to 12 cycles were a sample-barcoded 5' primer and a J-beta primer mix. Every cDNA was tagged by a template-switch adaptor with 12 random nucleotides. TCRdb reanalysed the 5' RACE reads using MiXCR and keeps one entry per CDR3 protein. Of just over 1 million distinct CDR3 sequences listed, more than 40% are singletons.

This clonotype was obtained from a woman aged 55-70 years in good health. What was sequenced was blood. The chain carries TRBV20-1 and TRBJ1-2; TRBD1 is a possible D gene (5 bases). The CDR3 spells CSAARDAAYGYTF. As DNA, the CDR3 is TGCAGTGCCGCCCGGGACGCGGCGTATGGCTACACCTTC.